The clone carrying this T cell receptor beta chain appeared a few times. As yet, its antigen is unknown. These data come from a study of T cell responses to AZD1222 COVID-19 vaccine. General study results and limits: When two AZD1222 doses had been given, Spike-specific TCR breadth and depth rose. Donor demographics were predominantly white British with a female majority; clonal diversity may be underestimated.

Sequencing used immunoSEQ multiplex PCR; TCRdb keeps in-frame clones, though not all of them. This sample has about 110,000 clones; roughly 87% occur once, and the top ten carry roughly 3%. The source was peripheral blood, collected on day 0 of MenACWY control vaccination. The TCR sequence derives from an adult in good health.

The CDR3 loop reads CAISEMAGNINYGYTF. The CDR3 nucleotides are TGTGCCATCAGTGAGATGGCAGGGAATATTAACTATGGCTACACCTTC. J is TRBJ1-2 and V is TRBV10-3, with D perhaps matching TRBD1 (5 bases). The CDR3 consists of 16 residues. V dropped 2 bases and J dropped 1 base, with 14 bases sitting between them. Per germline, CDR1 ENHRY and CDR2 SYGVKD.